The 24 T cell receptor beta chains below come from one sample, sequenced in a study of T-cell memory formation after mild COVID-19 (TCRdb year 2021). The library was obtained by 5' RACE. TCRdb shows the sequencer as Illumina NovaSeq 6000. The public reads were quality trimmed at Q25 with fastp and then assembled into clones with MiXCR by TCRdb, keeping productive beta chains. Every distinct CDR3 protein forms one entry, paired with its most common genes and DNA. For this sample the table gives 400,000 to 500,000 distinct CDR3 sequences, of which roughly 24% were detected only once. The ten top clones hold roughly 9.7% of the sample. The sample consisted of PBMCs or a T cell subset sorted from them (not recorded which). The source of these receptors is an adult woman who had mild COVID-19 (a few samples of this study predate the infection). The sample titles of this study are shuffled in the database, so cell type and time point are left out; the donor was told from shared clones.

The chain couples TRBV11-2 to TRBJ1-1, with TRBD1 matching 11 bases. V lost 0 bases to trimming and J lost 1 base; unmatched junction nucleotides: 13. Germline V CDR1 and CDR2: SGHAT, FQNNGV. This CDR3 region has 20 residues. The CDR3 DNA reads as TGTGCCAGCAGCTTAGATCGGTTCTCCGGACAGGGGGCGACGAACACTGAAGCTTTCTTT. Protein: CASSLDRFSGQGATNTEAFF. Full variable domain (remainder filled in from reference TRBV11-2 and TRBJ1-1): EAGVAQSPRYKIIEKRQSVAFWCNPISGHATLYWYQQILGQGPKLLIQFQNNGVVDDSQLPKDRFSAERLKGVDSTLKIQPAKLEDSAVYLCASSLDRFSGQGATNTEAFFGQGTRLTVV.

The J gene is TRBJ1-1, the V gene TRBV6-2 or TRBV6-3; D remains ambiguous. V lost 1 base, J lost 6 bases, and 12 bases lay in between. CDR1 is MNHEY, CDR2 SVGEGT, per germline. CDR3 length: 14 residues. CDR3 loop: CASSYWEGAPEAFF. In DNA form, the CDR3 reads TGTGCCAGCAGTTACTGGGAAGGAGCCCCTGAAGCTTTCTTT.

This clonotype occurred a few times. The chain joins TRBV20-1 to TRBJ2-7, with TRBD2 as a possible D gene (5 bases). Germline lookup yields CDR1 DFQATT and CDR2 SNEGSKA (reference sequence). There are 13 residues in the CDR3. Trimming removed 5 bases from V and 5 bases from J, with 16 bases in between. The CDR3 protein is CSARLVGVHEQYF. Written as DNA, the CDR3 is TGCAGTGCTCGACTGGTCGGGGTCCACGAGCAGTACTTC.

This clonotype was seen only a few times. The chain recombines TRBV18 with TRBJ1-1; D is unclear. The CDR3 consists of 15 residues. Trimming took 3 bases from V and 3 from J, leaving 14 bases between them. CDR1 and CDR2 (germline): KGHSH, LQKENI. The CDR3, as DNA: TGTGCCAGCTCACCGTTCCAGAAAATAGACACTGAAGCTTTCTTT. Residues: CASSPFQKIDTEAFF.

The chain joins TRBV10-3 to TRBJ1-2, with D perhaps matching TRBD1 (5 bases). CDR3 length: 12 amino acids. V lost 9 bases to trimming and J lost 9 bases, with 17 bases between them. Germline CDR1 and CDR2: ENHRY and SYGVKD. The CDR3 nucleotides are TGTGCCATTTCCCTGACAGCTCGCAGCTACACCTTC. It encodes CAISLTARSYTF.

This clonotype was counted only a few times. The rearrangement links TRBV4-3 to TRBJ2-1; D unresolved. The CDR3 loop spans 13 amino acids. The V gene's germline CDR1 is LGHNA and CDR2 YSLEER. Trimming pared 2 bases from V and 3 bases from J, leaving 5 bases between. The CDR3 loop is CASSQLGYNEQFF. The CDR3 region has the DNA TGCGCCAGCAGCCAACTGGGCTACAATGAGCAGTTCTTC.

This clonotype was observed a few times. The CDR3: CATSDSGEETQYF. The CDR3 bases are TGTGCCACCAGTGATTCGGGGGAAGAGACCCAGTACTTC. The rearrangement links TRBV24-1 to TRBJ2-5; D is possibly TRBD2 (6 bases). This CDR3 spans 13 amino acids. Trimming pared 2 bases from V and 3 bases from J, leaving 6 bases between. The V gene's germline CDR1 is KGHDR and CDR2 SFDVKD.

The chain carries TRBV9 and TRBJ2-2; D may be TRBD1 or TRBD2 (6 bases each). Between the trimmed V and J ends, which lost 1 base and 4 bases, there was a span of 14 bases. In germline, CDR1 is SGDLS, CDR2 YYNGEE. The CDR3 has 16 residues. The CDR3 DNA reads TGTGCCAGCAGCGTATCCATACAGGGAGGCACCGGGGAGCTGTTTTTT. It yields the protein CASSVSIQGGTGELFF.

This clonotype turned up a few times. The chain combines TRBV2 with TRBJ2-2, with TRBD1 as a possible D gene (6 bases). Looked up from germline, CDR1 is SNHLY and CDR2 is FYNNEI. The CDR3 consists of 16 residues. Trimming took off 4 bases at V and 7 bases at J, with 19 bases between the two ends. Here the CDR3 DNA reads TGTGCCAGCAGTGGAACTACCAGGGGAAGGATCGGGGAGCTGTTTTTT. Amino acid sequence: CASSGTTRGRIGELFF.

The chain joins TRBV6-5 to TRBJ1-4; D is uncertain. V was cut by 2 bases and J by 5 bases, with 12 bases left in between. Germline V gene data show CDR1 as MNHEY and CDR2 as SVGAGI. This CDR3 has 15 amino acids. The chain's CDR3 is CASSYGSGANEKLFF. Here the CDR3 DNA reads TGTGCCAGCAGTTACGGGTCAGGAGCAAATGAAAAACTGTTTTTT.

Concerning this clonotype itself: Here the CDR3 omits its conserved ending phenylalanine or tryptophan, so a read error is the likely source. This chain links TRBV2 with TRBJ2-4; TRBD1 matches at 7 bases. Germline lookup yields CDR1 SNHLY and CDR2 FYNNEI. V was clipped by 6 bases and J by 10 bases; unmatched bases: 15. The CDR3 is made up of 15 amino acids. The CDR3 protein is CASRHQQGPKRIQYL. In DNA, the CDR3 is TGTGCCAGCAGACATCAACAGGGGCCAAAACGAATTCAGTACTTA.

This chain connects TRBV12-3 or TRBV12-4 to TRBJ1-1; no clear D gene. The V and J ends lost 7 bases and 2 bases respectively, with 11 bases between them. This CDR3 is built from 13 residues. The CDR3 DNA sequence: TGTGCCAGCAATAAGGGCGTCAACACTGAAGCTTTCTTT. Protein sequence: CASNKGVNTEAFF.

This CDR3 is CASIGRHRNNEQFF. The CDR3 DNA is TGTGCCAGTATTGGGAGACACCGGAACAATGAGCAGTTCTTC. The chain couples TRBV19 to TRBJ2-1; possibly TRBD2 for D (5 bases). V was cut by 7 bases and J by 5 bases, with 15 bases left in between. CDR3 length: 14 amino acids. CDR1 LNHDA and CDR2 SQIVND come from the germline V gene (reference sequence). The whole variable domain, remainder taken from reference TRBV19 and TRBJ2-1, is DGGITQSPKYLFRKEGQNVTLSCEQNLNHDAMYWYRQDPGQGLRLIYYSQIVNDFQKGDIAEGYSVSREKKESFPLTVTSAQKNPTAFYLCASIGRHRNNEQFFGPGTRLTVL.

This clonotype turned up a few times. Here the CDR3 DNA reads TGCGCCAGCAGCTTGGCTGGTAGCGGGGGCTACGAGCAGTACTTC. It encodes CASSLAGSGGYEQYF. This chain uses TRBV5-1 with TRBJ2-7, with TRBD2 identical over 9 bases. J gave up 3 bases and V 0 bases, and 4 bases lay outside the gene matches. CDR3 length: 15 amino acids. Germline CDR1 and CDR2: SGHRS and YFSETQ.

The gene calls are TRBV12-3 or TRBV12-4 and TRBJ2-1; the match to TRBD1 covers 8 bases. V was pared by 6 bases and J by 6 bases, with 7 bases of the junction left unmatched. CDR3 length equals 14 residues. CDR3 sequence reads: CASSPTGVVNEQFF. As DNA, the CDR3 is TGTGCCAGCAGCCCGACAGGGGTAGTCAATGAGCAGTTCTTC.

The chain employs TRBV7-6 and TRBJ2-2; weak D call: TRBD1 (6 bases). CDR3 length equals 15 residues. The germline CDR1 and CDR2 sequences are SGHVS and FNYEAQ. V lost 4 bases to trimming and J lost 4 bases, with 13 bases between them. As DNA, the CDR3 is TGTGCCAGCAGCTCCAGACAGGCGGGCACCGGGGAGCTGTTTTTT. Translating it yields CASSSRQAGTGELFF.

The sample holds a few counts of this clonotype. V usage is TRBV12-5 and J usage is TRBJ2-7; D is uncertain. The V and J ends lost 1 base and 3 bases respectively, with 1 base between them. CDR1 LGHNT and CDR2 FRNRAP come from the germline V gene. The CDR3 contains 11 residues. The CDR3 loop is CASGLDYEQYF. The DNA for the CDR3 is TGTGCTAGTGGTTTGGACTACGAGCAGTACTTC. The full variable domain, completed using reference TRBV12-5 and TRBJ2-7, is DARVTQTPRHKVTEMGQEVTMRCQPILGHNTVFWYRQTMMQGLELLAYFRNRAPLDDSGMPKDRFSAEMPDATLATLKIQPSEPRDSAVYFCASGLDYEQYFGPGTRLTVT.

The rearrangement joins TRBV7-6 to TRBJ1-4, with D possibly matching TRBD1 (5 bases). Germline-derived CDR1 and CDR2 are SGHVS and FNYEAQ. This CDR3 comprises 16 residues. Trimming pared 0 bases from V and 6 bases from J, leaving 14 bases between. The CDR3 spells CASSLAGLPGHEKLFF. The CDR3 nucleotides read TGTGCCAGCAGCTTAGCGGGGCTGCCCGGGCATGAAAAACTGTTTTTT. Together with reference TRBV7-6 and TRBJ1-4, the CDR3 gives the full variable domain: GAGVSQSPRYKVTKRGQDVALRCDPISGHVSLYWYRQALGQGPEFLTYFNYEAQQDKSGLPNDRFSAERPEGSISTLTIQRTEQRDSAMYRCASSLAGLPGHEKLFFGSGTQLSVL.

The chain combines TRBV7-9 with TRBJ2-7; 13 nucleotides agree with TRBD2. V lost 4 bases and J lost 0; bases outside the gene matches: 6. The CDR3 has 17 amino acids. The V gene's germline CDR1 is SEHNR and CDR2 FQNEAQ (reference sequence). CDR3 amino acids: CASSSTGLAGASYEQYF. CDR3 bases: TGTGCCAGCAGCTCGACCGGACTAGCGGGAGCCTCCTACGAGCAGTACTTC.

This chain connects TRBV29-1 to TRBJ1-2; D not certain. There are 11 residues in the CDR3. Germline V gene data show CDR1 as SQVTM and CDR2 as ANQGSEA. V was clipped by 3 bases and J by 7 bases, with 9 bases between them. The CDR3 DNA sequence: TGCAGCGTTGACCCCGGCGCTGGCTACACCTTC. Its translation is CSVDPGAGYTF.

This clonotype was counted a few times. The V call is TRBV12-3 or TRBV12-4, the J call TRBJ1-6; 8 positions match TRBD1. V lost 6 bases to trimming and J lost 9 bases; unmatched junction nucleotides: 7. The CDR3 loop spans 14 amino acids. DNA of the CDR3: TGTGCCAGCAGCCTAGGGACAGGTAGTTCACCCCTCCACTTT. Encoded protein: CASSLGTGSSPLHF.

V and J are TRBV6-1 and TRBJ2-1; the D gene could be TRBD1 or TRBD2 (5 bases each). Trimming cost V 7 bases and J 7 bases, with 23 bases left between them. Germline V gives CDR1 MNHNS, CDR2 SASEGT. CDR3 length: 16 residues. CDR3 sequence reads: CASILRGSGWGNEQFF. CDR3 nucleotide sequence: TGTGCCAGCATCCTAAGAGGAAGCGGTTGGGGGAATGAGCAGTTCTTC.

This clonotype occurred many times. The chain uses TRBV12-3 or TRBV12-4 and TRBJ2-2, with D possibly being TRBD1 (6 bases). Trimming stripped 5 bases from V and 5 bases from J, with 9 bases between. The CDR3 runs to 13 residues. This chain's CDR3 is CASSLTGTGELFF. CDR3 DNA: TGTGCCAGCAGTCTGACAGGAACCGGGGAGCTGTTTTTT.

The chain is built from TRBV12-3 or TRBV12-4 and TRBJ1-5; the D gene is possibly TRBD1 (5 bases). The CDR3 is 16 residues long. Trimming removed 4 bases from V and 4 bases from J, with 17 bases in between. CDR3 DNA: TGTGCCAGCAGTTATAAGGAAGGGGCTCAAAATCAGCCCCAGCATTTT. This gives the protein CASSYKEGAQNQPQHF.